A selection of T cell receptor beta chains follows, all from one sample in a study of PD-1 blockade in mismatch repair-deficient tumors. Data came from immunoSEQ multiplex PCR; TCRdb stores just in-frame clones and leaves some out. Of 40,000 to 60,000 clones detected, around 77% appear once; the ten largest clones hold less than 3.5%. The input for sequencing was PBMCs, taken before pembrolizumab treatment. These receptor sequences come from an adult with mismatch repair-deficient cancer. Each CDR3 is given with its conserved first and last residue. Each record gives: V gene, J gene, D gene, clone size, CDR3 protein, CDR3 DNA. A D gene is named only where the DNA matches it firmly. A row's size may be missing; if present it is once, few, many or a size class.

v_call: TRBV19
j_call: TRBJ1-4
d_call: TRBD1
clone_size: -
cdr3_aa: CASSSGTGDEKLFF
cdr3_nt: TGTGCCAGTAGTTCCGGGACAGGGGACGAAAAACTGTTTTTT

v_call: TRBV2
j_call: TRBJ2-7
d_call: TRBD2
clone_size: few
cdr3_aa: CARGTSGSREQYF
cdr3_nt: TGTGCCAGGGGAACTAGCGGGAGCCGCGAGCAGTACTTC

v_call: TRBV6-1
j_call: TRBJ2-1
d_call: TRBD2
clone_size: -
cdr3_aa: CASSEGLAGERWQFF
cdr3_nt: TGTGCCAGCAGTGAAGGACTAGCGGGAGAACGGTGGCAGTTCTTC

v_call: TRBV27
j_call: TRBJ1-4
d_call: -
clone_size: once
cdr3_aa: CASSLNRNEKLFF
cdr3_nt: TGTGCCAGCAGTTTAAACAGGAATGAAAAACTGTTTTTT

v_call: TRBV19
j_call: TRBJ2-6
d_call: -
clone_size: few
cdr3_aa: CASSIKLSSGANVLTF
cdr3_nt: TGTGCCAGTAGTATTAAGTTAAGCTCTGGGGCCAACGTCCTGACTTTC

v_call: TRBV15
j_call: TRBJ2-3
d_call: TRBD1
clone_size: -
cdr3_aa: CATSRDGTGGAVDTQYF
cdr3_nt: TGTGCCACCAGCAGAGACGGGACAGGGGGCGCAGTAGATACGCAGTATTTT

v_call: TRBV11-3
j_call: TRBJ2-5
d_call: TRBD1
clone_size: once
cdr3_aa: CASSTSTGGLQETQYF
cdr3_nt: TGTGCCAGCAGCACTTCGACAGGGGGGCTCCAAGAGACCCAGTACTTC

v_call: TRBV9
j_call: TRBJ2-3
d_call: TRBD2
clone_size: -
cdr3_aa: CASSVPIAGDTPDTQYF
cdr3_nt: TGTGCCAGCAGCGTACCTATAGCGGGGGATACACCAGATACGCAGTATTTT

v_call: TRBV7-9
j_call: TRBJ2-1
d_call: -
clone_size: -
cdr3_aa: CASSSPTRRGHNEQFF
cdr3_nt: TGTGCCAGCAGCTCCCCGACTAGGAGGGGGCACAATGAGCAGTTCTTC

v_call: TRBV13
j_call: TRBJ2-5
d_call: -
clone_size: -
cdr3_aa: CASSPFYRRETQYF
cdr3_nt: TGTGCCAGCAGCCCCTTTTATCGCCGGGAGACCCAGTACTTC

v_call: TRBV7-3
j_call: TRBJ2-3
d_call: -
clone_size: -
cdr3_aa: CASSLTAGGSDTQYF
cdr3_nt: TGTGCCAGCAGCTTAACGGCAGGAGGTTCCGATACGCAGTATTTT

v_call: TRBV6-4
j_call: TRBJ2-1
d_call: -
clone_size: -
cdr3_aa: CASSDSFNQAGYNEQFF
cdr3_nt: TGTGCCAGCAGTGACTCGTTCAACCAAGCGGGTTACAATGAGCAGTTCTTC